Following are 24 T cell receptor beta chains from one sample sequenced in a study of T cell therapy after organ transplantation. Time point noted: 20-29 weeks after completion of therapy. Sequencing was performed with immunoSEQ multiplex PCR; in TCRdb, only in-frame clones are kept and a portion is missing. The data hold 17,000 or so clones, with 85% observed a single time. No cognate antigen is known for these TCRs. The sample here was CD8+ T cells from blood, taken after autologous CMV-specific T cell therapy. Receptor source: a human patient who had received a solid organ transplant and had CMV disease. Part of the T cell pool may stem from the graft donor.

This clone turned up a few times. The DNA of the CDR3 is TGCGCCAGCAGCCAACACCGGCGGGACTATGGCTACACCTTC. Translating it yields CASSQHRRDYGYTF. The chain uses TRBV4-1 and TRBJ1-2; D ambiguous. Germline V gene lookup returns CDR1 MGHRA and CDR2 YSYEKL. The CDR3 runs to 14 residues. V dropped 2 bases and J dropped 3 bases, with 10 bases sitting between them.

As concerns this clone: One end of the junction varies from germline; a read error may be responsible. The chain recombines TRBV6-5 with TRBJ2-7; 7 bases line up with TRBD1. The CDR3 length is 14 residues. The germline gives CDR1 MNHEY, CDR2 SVGAGI. DNA for the CDR3: TGTGCCAGCAGTTACATGGGGACAGTTACCGAGGAGTACTTC. It codes for CASSYMGTVTEEYF.

This chain uses TRBV7-8 with TRBJ1-2; a weak D match, TRBD1 (6 bases). This CDR3 has 17 amino acids. V was pared by 1 base and J by 5 bases, with 20 bases between. The germline V gene encodes CDR1 SGHVS and CDR2 FQNEAQ. The CDR3 sequence is CASSLEIPGQRLYGYTF. The CDR3 DNA is TGTGCCAGCAGCTTAGAAATCCCGGGACAACGACTGTATGGCTACACCTTC.

This chain uses TRBV27 with TRBJ2-2, with 9 bases matching TRBD1. The CDR3 totals 16 residues. Germline CDR1 MNHEY, CDR2 SMNVEV (reference sequence). The trim removed 5 bases at V and 3 bases at J, leaving 7 bases unmatched. The CDR3 nucleotides are TGTGCCAGCAGTCCCTGGACAGGGGATGACACCGGGGAGCTGTTTTTT. Translated: CASSPWTGDDTGELFF.

J is TRBJ1-5 and V is TRBV6-6, with a tentative D call TRBD1 (6 bases). The V end was cut by 3 bases, the J end by 0 bases, with 12 bases between. CDR3 length: 16 residues. Germline CDR1 MNHNY, CDR2 SVGAGI (reference sequence). CDR3 coding DNA: TGTGCCAGCAGTTATGTCCAGGACAGTAGCAATCAGCCCCAGCATTTT. Its translation is CASSYVQDSSNQPQHF.

The rearrangement links TRBV4-3 to TRBJ2-1, with 11 bases lining up with TRBD1. The V gene's germline CDR1 is LGHNA and CDR2 YSLEER. The J segment lost 7 bases and the V segment lost 0 bases, leaving 5 bases of the junction unmatched. CDR3 length: 16 amino acids. The DNA for the CDR3 is TGCGCCAGCAGCCAAGATGCCGGGACAGGGGGGAATGAGCAGTTCTTC. It yields the protein CASSQDAGTGGNEQFF.

The chain combines TRBV13 with TRBJ2-2; tentatively, D is TRBD1 or TRBD2 (6 bases each). The germline V gene encodes CDR1 PRHDT and CDR2 FYEKMQ (reference sequence). The V end lost 5 bases, the J end lost 5 bases, and 27 bases lay between the germline ends. This CDR3 is 19 amino acids long. CDR3 sequence (DNA): TGTGCCAGCAGCCACCCCGGGGGCCTGGACGCCGCGGAGACCGGGGAGCTGTTTTTT. Translation: CASSHPGGLDAAETGELFF.

The chain has TRBV7-2 and TRBJ2-2; D gene ambiguous. Per germline, CDR1 SGHTA and CDR2 FQGNSA. The CDR3 has 14 amino acids. V was pared by 1 base and J by 1 base, with 4 bases between. The CDR3 reads CASSLGVNTGELFF. CDR3 bases: TGTGCCAGCAGCTTAGGGGTGAACACCGGGGAGCTGTTTTTT.

The V gene is TRBV4-1, the J gene TRBJ1-3; D ambiguous. The germline V gene has CDR1 MGHRA and CDR2 YSYEKL. The CDR3 is made up of 14 amino acids. Trimming stripped 3 bases from V and 0 bases from J, with 6 bases between. The CDR3 protein is CASSQVSSGNTIYF. The CDR3, as DNA: TGCGCCAGCAGCCAGGTCAGCTCTGGAAACACCATATATTTT.

The chain carries TRBV4-1 and TRBJ1-1, with 8 bases that match TRBD1. This CDR3 spans 16 amino acids. Looked up from germline, CDR1 is MGHRA and CDR2 is YSYEKL. The ends lost 3 bases at V and 1 base at J; junction bases unmatched: 7. For the CDR3, the DNA is TGCGCCAGCAGCCACCAGGACAGGGCCCCGAACACTGAAGCTTTCTTT. Its translation: CASSHQDRAPNTEAFF.

In its sample, this clone was seen once. The chain recombines TRBV7-6 with TRBJ2-1; TRBD2 matches 11 bases. The CDR3 length is 17 residues. J gave up 9 bases and V 5 bases, and 15 bases lay outside the gene matches. Germline lookup yields CDR1 SGHVS and CDR2 FNYEAQ. The CDR3 here is CASSISTSGVSRSEQFF. CDR3 in DNA: TGTGCCAGCAGCATATCGACTAGCGGGGTATCAAGGAGTGAGCAGTTCTTC.

The chain combines TRBV5-1 with TRBJ1-4, with D possibly TRBD1 on 5 matching bases. V dropped 4 bases and J dropped 8 bases, with 18 bases sitting between them. Germline CDR1 SGHRS, CDR2 YFSETQ. The CDR3 consists of 15 residues. CDR3 coding DNA: TGCGCCAGCAGCCCAAGCAGACAGCGGAGAGAAAAACTGTTTTTT. This gives the protein CASSPSRQRREKLFF. The variable domain in full, with the rest retrieved from reference TRBV5-1 and TRBJ1-4, is KAGVTQTPRYLIKTRGQQVTLSCSPISGHRSVSWYQQTPGQGLQFLFEYFSETQRNKGNFPGRFSGRQFSNSRSEMNVSTLELGDSALYLCASSPSRQRREKLFFGSGTQLSVL.

The chain combines TRBV6-6 with TRBJ2-7, with D maybe TRBD2 (6 bases). The CDR3 sequence is 14 residues long. CDR1 is MNHNY and CDR2 is SVGAGI in the germline V gene (reference sequence). The ends were cut back, 8 bases at V and 2 bases at J, with 16 bases in the middle. The CDR3 sequence is CASHSGLATYEQYF. For the CDR3, the DNA is TGTGCCAGCCACTCTGGGCTAGCGACCTACGAGCAGTACTTC.

This rearrangement joins TRBV5-4 to TRBJ2-1; 13 bases agree with TRBD2. This CDR3 contains 16 residues. Germline V gene data show CDR1 as SGHNT and CDR2 as YYREEE (reference sequence). The junction had 3 bases not matched to a gene; V was cut back by 3 bases and J by 3 bases. In DNA form, the CDR3 reads TGTGCCAGCAGCTCCAGACTAGCGGGAGGCTACAATGAGCAGTTCTTC. Its translation is CASSSRLAGGYNEQFF.

The chain couples TRBV6-4 to TRBJ2-1; 14 bases are shared with TRBD2. Trimming cost V 4 bases and J 8 bases; bases outside gene matches: 4. Germline assignment: CDR1 MRHNA and CDR2 SNTAGT. This CDR3 region has 15 residues. The CDR3 is CASSAGTSGSDEQFF. The CDR3 nucleotides read TGTGCCAGCAGTGCCGGGACTAGCGGGAGCGATGAGCAGTTCTTC.

This rearrangement joins TRBV29-1 to TRBJ2-2; D ambiguous. V was clipped by 0 bases and J by 1 base, with 6 bases between them. The germline gives CDR1 SQVTM, CDR2 ANQGSEA. The CDR3 loop spans 14 amino acids. Written as DNA, the CDR3 is TGCAGCGTTGAAGATTGGGGGAACACCGGGGAGCTGTTTTTT. Translation gives CSVEDWGNTGELFF.

CDR3 sequence: CASSGGGNEQFF. CDR3 in DNA: TGTGCCAGCAGCGGGGGAGGCAATGAGCAGTTCTTC. The rearrangement uses TRBV6-5 and TRBJ2-1, with D perhaps TRBD2 (6 bases). The CDR3 loop spans 12 amino acids. The V end was cut by 6 bases, the J end by 6 bases, with 9 bases between. Germline CDR1 MNHEY, CDR2 SVGAGI.

This chain links TRBV6-5 with TRBJ2-7, with D possibly being TRBD2 (6 bases). Trimming removed 2 bases at V and 7 bases at J, with 12 bases between. The germline CDR1 and CDR2 sequences are MNHEY and SVGAGI. The CDR3 has 13 amino acids. The CDR3 sequence is CASSYALRGEQYF. In DNA form, the CDR3 reads TGTGCCAGCAGTTACGCACTTCGGGGGGAGCAGTACTTC.

V and J are TRBV5-6 and TRBJ1-5; D may be TRBD1 (5 bases). Germline-derived CDR1 and CDR2 are SGHDT and YYEEEE. The CDR3 covers 13 residues. Deletions cut 0 bases from V and 5 bases from J, with 6 bases between. The CDR3 is CASSLGGDQPQHF. CDR3 in DNA: TGTGCCAGCAGCTTGGGAGGGGATCAGCCCCAGCATTTT.

The V call is TRBV30, the J call TRBJ1-3; D remains ambiguous. Trimming removed 5 bases from V and 2 bases from J, with 7 bases in between. The CDR3 is made up of 12 amino acids. CDR1 and CDR2 (germline): GTSNPN, SVGIG (reference sequence). CDR3 in amino acids: CAWRVPGNTIYF. The DNA of the CDR3 is TGTGCCTGGCGGGTACCTGGAAACACCATATATTTT.

The chain links TRBV11-2 to TRBJ2-2; TRBD2 might be the D (5 bases). V lost 5 bases to trimming and J lost 5 bases, with 12 bases between them. The CDR3 is 14 residues long. Germline CDR1 and CDR2: SGHAT and FQNNGV. The CDR3 loop reads CASSTRGDTGELFF. The CDR3 DNA is TGTGCCAGCAGCACCCGGGGAGATACCGGGGAGCTGTTTTTT.

This chain uses TRBV7-9 with TRBJ2-5; D is unresolved. The CDR3 runs to 13 residues. The V gene lost 5 bases and the J gene lost 1 base, with 8 bases spanning the gap. CDR1 is SEHNR, CDR2 FQNEAQ, per germline (reference sequence). DNA of the CDR3: TGTGCCAGCAGCAGGCTCCTCCAAGAGACCCAGTACTTC. Translated, it gives CASSRLLQETQYF. The full variable domain, in which reference TRBV7-9 and TRBJ2-5 provide the parts outside the CDR3, is DTGVSQNPRHKITKRGQNVTFRCDPISEHNRLYWYRQTLGQGPEFLTYFQNEAQLEKSRLLSDRFSAERPKGSFSTLEIQRTEQGDSAMYLCASSRLLQETQYFGPGTRLLVL.

The CDR3 DNA is TGTGCCAGCAGTTATGACAGGGAAAACTATGGCTACACCTTC. It specifies CASSYDRENYGYTF. V and J are TRBV6-5 and TRBJ1-2; 7 nucleotides line up with TRBD1. This CDR3 is 14 amino acids long. V lost 3 bases and J lost 2; bases outside the gene matches: 3. The germline gives CDR1 MNHEY, CDR2 SVGAGI.

The chain carries TRBV27 and TRBJ1-1; TRBD1 agrees at 8 bases. CDR1 MNHEY and CDR2 SMNVEV come from the germline V gene (reference sequence). The CDR3 has 13 residues. Trimming at V came to 5 bases and at J to 6 bases, leaving 5 bases not matched to a gene. This CDR3 reads CASSDRGWAEAFF. The CDR3, as DNA: TGTGCCAGCAGTGACAGGGGCTGGGCTGAAGCTTTCTTT.